A selection of T cell receptor beta chains follows, all from one sample in a study of identifying expanded T cells in peripheral blood. Data came from immunoSEQ multiplex PCR; TCRdb stores just in-frame clones and leaves some out. This table holds about 81,000 clones, less than 90% found once. Sequences were obtained from blood. These receptors originate from a person between 18 and 69 years old in good health. Each CDR3 is given with its conserved first and last residue.

V gene: TRBV13; J gene: TRBJ1-4; CDR3 protein: CASSFKRQGKEKLFF
V gene: TRBV25-1; J gene: TRBJ1-2; CDR3 protein: CASSETTRSYGYTF
V gene: TRBV30; J gene: TRBJ2-5; CDR3 protein: CAWSALAGVETQYF
V gene: TRBV25-1; J gene: TRBJ2-1; CDR3 protein: CASSDTAENEQFF
V gene: TRBV7-8; J gene: TRBJ1-4; CDR3 protein: CASSPLSATNEKLFF
V gene: TRBV19; J gene: TRBJ2-1; CDR3 protein: CASSIPGRFYNEQFF
V gene: TRBV7-2; J gene: TRBJ1-5; CDR3 protein: CASSPGTLRPQHF
V gene: TRBV9; J gene: TRBJ2-2; CDR3 protein: CASSVGAWGAAGELFF
V gene: TRBV5-1; J gene: TRBJ2-7; CDR3 protein: CASSLLRDFPIPPYEQYF
V gene: TRBV6-6; J gene: TRBJ2-3; CDR3 protein: CASSPPGQGADTQYF
V gene: TRBV13; J gene: TRBJ2-1; CDR3 protein: CASSFARGRGRDEQFF
V gene: TRBV30; J gene: TRBJ1-5; CDR3 protein: CAWRGQGSNQPQHF
V gene: TRBV28; J gene: TRBJ1-2; CDR3 protein: CASIAGGQNPGYTF
V gene: TRBV30; J gene: TRBJ2-1; CDR3 protein: CASAGVAGGEQFF
V gene: TRBV6-5; J gene: TRBJ1-6; CDR3 protein: CASSSDRSPFSPLHF
V gene: TRBV5-1; J gene: TRBJ1-2; CDR3 protein: CASSLAPNYDYGYTF
V gene: TRBV29-1; J gene: TRBJ2-3; CDR3 protein: CSVEGYPSDTQYF
V gene: TRBV28; J gene: TRBJ2-1; CDR3 protein: CASSSPTSGTNNEQFF
V gene: TRBV4-3; J gene: TRBJ2-2; CDR3 protein: CASSRGQVAGGSGELFF
V gene: TRBV7-2; J gene: TRBJ2-5; CDR3 protein: CASSTGGQGGRETQYF
V gene: TRBV7-3; J gene: TRBJ2-1; CDR3 protein: CASSSDRVNEQFF
V gene: TRBV28; J gene: TRBJ1-2; CDR3 protein: CASGGSRANYGYTF
V gene: TRBV6-1; J gene: TRBJ1-4; CDR3 protein: CASRKAGQSNEKLFF
V gene: TRBV28; J gene: TRBJ1-2; CDR3 protein: CASSRRGTGGRDGYTF
V gene: TRBV5-1; J gene: TRBJ1-1; CDR3 protein: CASSFTLNTEAFF
V gene: TRBV7-9; J gene: TRBJ2-7; CDR3 protein: CASTPRGGSEQYF
V gene: TRBV27; J gene: TRBJ2-2; CDR3 protein: CASSSTPFANTGELFF
V gene: TRBV28; J gene: TRBJ2-2; CDR3 protein: CASSLLSGGTGELFF
V gene: TRBV27; J gene: TRBJ2-1; CDR3 protein: CASSSGQGEAYNEQFF
V gene: TRBV5-6; J gene: TRBJ2-1; CDR3 protein: CASSSDNYNEQFF
V gene: TRBV5-1; J gene: TRBJ2-7; CDR3 protein: CASSLSSASGSREQYF
V gene: TRBV28; J gene: TRBJ2-7; CDR3 protein: CASSSRSAGGHEQYF
V gene: TRBV5-1; J gene: TRBJ2-7; CDR3 protein: CASSQSSYEQYF
V gene: TRBV5-8; J gene: TRBJ1-5; CDR3 protein: CASRRDSQNQPQHF
V gene: TRBV30; J gene: TRBJ1-1; CDR3 protein: CAWSSQPNTEAFF
V gene: TRBV7-8; J gene: TRBJ2-3; CDR3 protein: CASSFRGRADTQYF
V gene: TRBV11-2; J gene: TRBJ2-1; CDR3 protein: CASSPQNLMGYNEQFF
V gene: TRBV4-3; J gene: TRBJ2-2; CDR3 protein: CASSVGGDPFTGELFF
V gene: TRBV9; J gene: TRBJ2-5; CDR3 protein: CASSPTWSSSETQYF
V gene: TRBV4-2; J gene: TRBJ2-1; CDR3 protein: CASSQEPGTVNEQFF
V gene: TRBV5-4; J gene: TRBJ1-1; CDR3 protein: CASSLSGGNTEAFF
V gene: TRBV6-5; J gene: TRBJ2-5; CDR3 protein: CASSEGQAEETQYF
V gene: TRBV4-2; J gene: TRBJ1-2; CDR3 protein: CASSQSESGVNYGYTF
V gene: TRBV2; J gene: TRBJ2-6; CDR3 protein: CASWARQGALSGANVLTF
V gene: TRBV19; J gene: TRBJ2-1; CDR3 protein: CASSIDRGTEYNEQFF
V gene: TRBV4-3; J gene: TRBJ2-1; CDR3 protein: CASSLERGNEQFF
V gene: TRBV27; J gene: TRBJ2-1; CDR3 protein: CASSFSAYNEQFF
V gene: TRBV4-3; J gene: TRBJ2-7; CDR3 protein: CASSQGRNFQGQGAYEQYF
V gene: TRBV4-1; J gene: TRBJ2-3; CDR3 protein: CASSQLAVSTDTQYF
V gene: TRBV6-4; J gene: TRBJ1-4; CDR3 protein: CASSDGGANEKLFF
V gene: TRBV18; J gene: TRBJ2-7; CDR3 protein: CASSPLVRENDEQYF
V gene: TRBV19; J gene: TRBJ1-5; CDR3 protein: CATRSDDGLLQPQHF
V gene: TRBV18; J gene: TRBJ2-7; CDR3 protein: CASSPRGFGEQYF
V gene: TRBV5-1; J gene: TRBJ2-7; CDR3 protein: CASSEILAGAPKEQYF
V gene: TRBV12-2; J gene: TRBJ2-7; CDR3 protein: CASRQWASGRTGCCEQYF